Listed here are 20 T cell receptor beta chains from one sample, sequenced in a study of blood T cell repertoires in COVID-19. Only in-frame clones appear in the TCRdb table, and some are missing; sequencing was by immunoSEQ multiplex PCR. This sample has about 250,000 clones, with about 68% found just once. Sequencing was carried out using peripheral blood. All receptors come from a woman older than 75 with acute or convalescent COVID-19.

This chain uses TRBV6-2 or TRBV6-3 with TRBJ2-7, with 11 positions matching TRBD1. Germline CDR1 and CDR2: MNHEY and SVGEGT. Trimming took 5 bases from V and 9 from J; bases not matched to a gene: 6. This CDR3 is built from 13 residues. CDR3 residues: CASSRRDRGTQYF. The CDR3 DNA reads TGTGCCAGCAGTAGGAGGGACAGGGGGACGCAGTACTTC.

The rearrangement links TRBV9 to TRBJ1-3; D call uncertain. The V end lost 4 bases, the J end lost 0 bases, and 14 bases lay between the germline ends. CDR1 SGDLS and CDR2 YYNGEE come from the germline V gene. The CDR3 extends over 16 amino acids. CDR3: CASSSQLTVSGNTIYF. DNA of the CDR3: TGTGCCAGCAGCTCCCAACTGACTGTCTCTGGAAACACCATATATTTT.

Ten or more counts support this clone. The chain uses TRBV2 and TRBJ2-2; TRBD1 matches 7 bases. V lost 6 bases, J lost 7 bases, and 8 bases stayed unmatched. In germline, CDR1 is SNHLY, CDR2 FYNNEI. CDR3 size: 14 residues. CDR3 nucleotides: TGTGCCAGCAGGACAGGGCCCCAGGGCGGGGAGCTGTTTTTT. Its translation: CASRTGPQGGELFF.

This chain joins TRBV10-3 and TRBJ1-4; D uncertain. V lost 0 bases and J 7 bases, leaving 15 bases between the germline ends. CDR3 length equals 16 residues. Germline CDR1 is ENHRY and CDR2 is SYGVKD. For the CDR3, the DNA is TGTGCCATCAGTGAGTCGTTGAGTGCCACGGGTGAAAAACTGTTTTTT. Translating it yields CAISESLSATGEKLFF.

The chain uses TRBV19 and TRBJ1-2; the D gene is possibly TRBD1 (5 bases). Deletions cut 2 bases from V and 4 bases from J, with 11 bases between. CDR3 length: 14 amino acids. The germline gives CDR1 LNHDA, CDR2 SQIVND (reference sequence). The DNA of the CDR3 is TGTGCCAGTAGTATACGGGGGTATGTCTATGGCTACACCTTC. Translation gives CASSIRGYVYGYTF.

The sample holds a few counts of this clone. The chain's CDR3 is CASSEDGGTVSYEQYF. As DNA, the CDR3 is TGTGCCAGCAGTGAAGATGGGGGGACGGTTTCCTACGAGCAGTACTTC. The V call is TRBV2, the J call TRBJ2-7, with a weak D call TRBD2 (6 bases). Trimming cost V 1 base and J 1 base, with 14 bases left between them. Germline V CDR1 and CDR2: SNHLY, FYNNEI. The CDR3 runs to 16 residues.

V usage is TRBV27 and J usage is TRBJ2-3, with D maybe TRBD2 (6 bases). Germline V gives CDR1 MNHEY, CDR2 SMNVEV (reference sequence). Trimming pared 4 bases from V and 1 base from J, leaving 12 bases between. The CDR3 totals 15 residues. The CDR3 sequence is CASSSAGLGTDTQYF. The CDR3 region has the DNA TGTGCCAGCAGTTCAGCGGGTCTAGGCACAGATACGCAGTATTTT.

V and J are TRBV13 and TRBJ2-7, with D maybe TRBD1 (6 bases). The germline V gene has CDR1 PRHDT and CDR2 FYEKMQ (reference sequence). Between the trimmed V and J ends, which lost 2 bases and 2 bases, there was a span of 10 bases. The CDR3 totals 14 residues. CDR3 bases: TGTGCCAGCAGCTTATTAGGGGGAACCTACGAGCAGTACTTC. This sequence encodes CASSLLGGTYEQYF.

This clone has only one observation. This chain joins TRBV5-1 and TRBJ1-1; D perhaps matches TRBD1 (5 bases). The V gene's germline CDR1 is SGHRS and CDR2 YFSETQ. This CDR3 is 16 amino acids long. V gave up 0 bases and J gave up 2 bases, with 14 bases separating them. The CDR3 region has the DNA TGCGCCAGCAGCTTGGTCCTAAGTAGGGGCAACACTGAAGCTTTCTTT. Translated, it gives CASSLVLSRGNTEAFF.

The V call is TRBV18, the J call TRBJ1-2, with TRBD1 matching 7 bases. The CDR3 covers 16 residues. The V gene's germline CDR1 is KGHSH and CDR2 LQKENI. The J segment lost 2 bases and the V segment lost 2 bases, leaving 8 bases of the junction unmatched. The CDR3 DNA reads as TGTGCCAGCTCACCAACAGGGGCCAATCGCAACTATGGCTACACCTTC. It codes for CASSPTGANRNYGYTF.

The gene calls are TRBV7-9 and TRBJ2-2, with 7 bases identical to TRBD2. The CDR3 is made up of 16 amino acids. V dropped 6 bases and J dropped 6; count of bases not matched to a gene: 13. Germline lookup yields CDR1 SEHNR and CDR2 FQNEAQ (reference sequence). This CDR3 reads CASRPTGGTPAGELFF. The DNA of the CDR3 is TGTGCCAGCAGACCCACGGGGGGTACCCCTGCCGGGGAGCTGTTTTTT.

The DNA of the CDR3 is TGTGCCAGCTCTGGGGGGATCTCTGGAAACACCATATATTTT. Amino acid sequence: CASSGGISGNTIYF. The J gene is TRBJ1-3, the V gene TRBV18; D is perhaps TRBD1 (5 bases). Looked up from germline, CDR1 is KGHSH and CDR2 is LQKENI. V lost 6 bases and J 0 bases, leaving 9 bases between the germline ends. This CDR3 has 14 amino acids. Complete variable domain (other parts from reference TRBV18 and TRBJ1-3): NAGVMQNPRHLVRRRGQEARLRCSPMKGHSHVYWYRQLPEEGLKFMVYLQKENIIDESGMPKERFSAEFPKEGPSILRIQQVVRGDSAAYFCASSGGISGNTIYFGEGSWLTVV.

This clone was found a few times. The rearrangement uses TRBV9 and TRBJ2-2, with D perhaps matching TRBD1 (6 bases). Germline CDR1 reads SGDLS; CDR2 reads YYNGEE. The CDR3 has 14 residues. The ends were cut back, 5 bases at V and 2 bases at J, with 10 bases in the middle. CDR3 residues: CASRQGINTGELFF. CDR3 DNA: TGTGCCAGCAGGCAGGGGATAAACACCGGGGAGCTGTTTTTT.

The gene calls are TRBV7-9 and TRBJ1-1, with a possible D match to TRBD1 (6 bases). The V gene's germline CDR1 is SEHNR and CDR2 FQNEAQ (reference sequence). This CDR3 spans 16 amino acids. The germline V and J ends were trimmed by 4 bases and 7 bases, with 22 bases remaining between them. The CDR3 loop reads CASSSIRRGNLSEAFF. The DNA of the CDR3 is TGTGCCAGCAGCTCGATCAGAAGGGGGAACCTCAGTGAAGCTTTCTTT.

The chain carries TRBV19 and TRBJ2-3, with a weak D call TRBD2 (6 bases). CDR1 LNHDA and CDR2 SQIVND come from the germline V gene (reference sequence). V shed 5 bases and J shed 4 bases, with 13 bases lying between them. The CDR3 is made up of 14 amino acids. The CDR3 sequence: CASSARTIPDTQYF. CDR3 in DNA: TGTGCCAGTAGTGCGCGGACTATCCCAGATACGCAGTATTTT.

The rearrangement links TRBV10-3 to TRBJ1-2, with TRBD1 matching over 9 bases. Germline CDR1 ENHRY, CDR2 SYGVKD. Losses at the gene ends were 0 bases for V and 4 bases for J; bases not matched to a gene: 15. This CDR3 is 19 amino acids long. The CDR3 region has the DNA TGTGCCATCAGTGAGTCTGGGGGACAGGGACCAGTGGGGCTCTATGGCTACACCTTC. It translates to CAISESGGQGPVGLYGYTF.

V usage is TRBV7-9 and J usage is TRBJ1-1; a weak D match, TRBD1 (6 bases). V shed 6 bases and J shed 4 bases, with 18 bases lying between them. CDR1 and CDR2 from the germline V gene are SEHNR and FQNEAQ (reference sequence). The CDR3 is 15 amino acids. DNA for the CDR3: TGTGCCAGCAGTAGTCAGGGGCTGGCGGGCACTGAAGCTTTCTTT. It is translated as CASSSQGLAGTEAFF.

The chain joins TRBV4-2 to TRBJ2-1; TRBD2 agrees at 14 bases. Germline trimming cut 6 bases from V and 7 bases from J; bases unmatched to any gene: 8. This CDR3 is 16 amino acids long. Germline loops: CDR1 LGHNA, CDR2 YNFKEQ. In DNA form, the CDR3 reads TGTGCCAGCAGTGGACTAGCGGGGGGCGGTGGAAATGAGCAGTTCTTC. Translating it yields CASSGLAGGGGNEQFF.

This clone was found many times. J is TRBJ1-5 and V is TRBV10-2; weak D call: TRBD1 (5 bases). CDR3 length: 15 amino acids. CDR1 and CDR2 (germline): WSHSY, SAAADI. Deletions cut 10 bases from V and 2 bases from J, with 18 bases between. The CDR3 reads CATRPGGFGNQPQHF. As DNA, the CDR3 is TGCGCCACACGGCCGGGGGGTTTCGGCAATCAGCCCCAGCATTTT.

About this clone itself: A junction boundary mismatches the germline segment, possibly from a read error. This chain joins TRBV27 and TRBJ2-5; TRBD1 aligns across 9 bases. The length of the CDR3 is 15 residues. Germline V CDR1 and CDR2: MNHEY, SMNVEV (reference sequence). The CDR3 here is CATSTPGQGKETQYF. For the CDR3, the DNA is TGTGCCACCAGTACGCCAGGACAGGGGAAAGAGACCCAGTACTTC.